This record covers a single T cell receptor (beta chain). The CDR3 is made up of 15 amino acids. V lost 5 bases to trimming and J lost 7 bases; unmatched junction nucleotides: 9. CDR1 is SGHTA and CDR2 is FQGNSA in the germline V gene. The data derive from a study of blood T cell repertoires in COVID-19. Study at large: Sites in the United States, Italy and Spain provided acute and convalescent COVID-19 samples. PBMCs, B-cell-depleted T cells, or T cells were the source of the cDNA or gDNA that made up the material.

Per the original methods: Reference gene primers were amplified, and this amplification served to estimate nucleated cell counts. Here immunoSEQ multiplex PCR was the method, and the copy in TCRdb shows in-frame clones only, minus some. V and J calls and clone size are as listed in that table; D and trimming were resolved from the DNA. The data contain fewer than 200,000 clones, 70% to 85% of them singletons. The gene calls are TRBV7-2 and TRBJ1-4, with TRBD1 identical over 8 bases. This TCR was recovered from a man aged 60 to 75 who had recovered from COVID-19. What was sequenced was peripheral blood. The CDR3 nucleotides read TGTGCCAGCAGCGGCGGGACAGGACTAGTTGAAAAACTGTTTTTT. Its translation: CASSGGTGLVEKLFF.